This T cell receptor beta chain was found in a study of metastatic and nonmetastatic thyroid tumors. Study findings and constraints: In blood and tumor, TCR beta diversity was reportedly significantly higher in malignant thyroid tumors than in benign nodules.

V dropped 4 bases and J dropped 6; count of bases not matched to a gene: 4. The length of the CDR3 is 13 residues. Per germline, CDR1 MDHEN and CDR2 SYDVKM. Ten or more counts support this clone. Its target is unknown. All patients were untreated before thyroid surgery. TCRdb re-clonotyped the PCR reads through MiXCR. Among 30,000 to 40,000 clones listed, around 20% were seen once. V and J are TRBV28 and TRBJ1-2; TRBD1 agrees at 8 bases. Sequenced sample: blood. The clonotype originates from a female donor with papillary thyroid cancer or a benign thyroid nodule (not recorded which). Some clones in this sample may be carry-over from other donors' samples. CDR3 protein: CASSSTGDNGYTF. The CDR3 bases are TGTGCCAGCAGTTCGACAGGGGACAATGGCTACACCTTC.